This entry lists 4 T cell receptor beta chains sequenced from one sample in a study of blood T cell repertoires in COVID-19. Libraries were prepared by immunoSEQ multiplex PCR; TCRdb keeps only in-frame clonotypes and omits some of them. There are approximately 94,000 clones in the sample; 84% occur only once, and more than 20% lies in the top ten. The sequenced sample was peripheral blood. The source of these receptors is a man aged 60 to 69 with acute or convalescent COVID-19.

This chain links TRBV2 with TRBJ2-1; 9 nucleotides agree with TRBD1. Germline lookup yields CDR1 SNHLY and CDR2 FYNNEI. CDR3 length equals 15 residues. With V trimmed by 6 bases and J by 6 bases, 9 bases remained unmatched. CDR3 DNA: TGTGCCAGCAGGATCCGGGACAGGGTTGGCAATGAGCAGTTCTTC. It is translated as CASRIRDRVGNEQFF.

The chain couples TRBV2 to TRBJ1-2, with D perhaps TRBD1 (6 bases). Trimming cost V 5 bases and J 4 bases, with 14 bases left between them. This CDR3 is built from 14 residues. Germline V gives CDR1 SNHLY, CDR2 FYNNEI. This chain's CDR3 is CASSPDRVVYGYTF. CDR3 nucleotides: TGTGCCAGCAGTCCGGACAGAGTAGTCTATGGCTACACCTTC.

The chain has TRBV7-2 and TRBJ1-1, with D uncertain. Germline V gene data show CDR1 as SGHTA and CDR2 as FQGNSA. Trimming shortened V by 3 bases and J by 1 base, and 15 bases separated the two germline ends. The CDR3 loop spans 16 amino acids. The CDR3 DNA follows: TGTGCCAGCAGCTTCGAGGACTTTCCGGGGAACACTGAAGCTTTCTTT. This gives the protein CASSFEDFPGNTEAFF.

This clone was counted a few times. The CDR3 protein is CASSYMFGGDRDTQYF. In DNA, the CDR3 is TGTGCCAGCAGTTACATGTTCGGGGGGGATAGAGATACGCAGTATTTT. The chain uses TRBV6-2 or TRBV6-3 and TRBJ2-3, with 8 bases that match TRBD2. The CDR3 contains 16 residues. The V gene's germline CDR1 is MNHEY and CDR2 SVGEGT. With V trimmed by 2 bases and J by 5 bases, 9 bases remained unmatched.